This entry describes one T cell receptor beta chain. Clones were sequenced by immunoSEQ multiplex PCR, and TCRdb holds only the in-frame ones, with some missing. The table has about 400,000 clones, roughly 90% seen once. The sample comes from a study of blood T cell repertoires in COVID-19. Whole-study context: T cells, B-cell-depleted T cells, or PBMCs provided the cDNA or gDNA that served as material.

This CDR3 comprises 13 residues. The sequenced sample consisted of peripheral blood. This chain connects TRBV21-1 to TRBJ1-1; the table's D call TRBD1 went unverified against the DNA. TRBV21-1 is assigned pseudogene status. The TCR sequence derives from a middle-aged man with acute or convalescent COVID-19. CDR3 in DNA: TGTGCCAGCAGCAAAGGAGGTCAGGGCCAAGCTTTCTTT. It yields the protein CASSKGGQGQAFF.